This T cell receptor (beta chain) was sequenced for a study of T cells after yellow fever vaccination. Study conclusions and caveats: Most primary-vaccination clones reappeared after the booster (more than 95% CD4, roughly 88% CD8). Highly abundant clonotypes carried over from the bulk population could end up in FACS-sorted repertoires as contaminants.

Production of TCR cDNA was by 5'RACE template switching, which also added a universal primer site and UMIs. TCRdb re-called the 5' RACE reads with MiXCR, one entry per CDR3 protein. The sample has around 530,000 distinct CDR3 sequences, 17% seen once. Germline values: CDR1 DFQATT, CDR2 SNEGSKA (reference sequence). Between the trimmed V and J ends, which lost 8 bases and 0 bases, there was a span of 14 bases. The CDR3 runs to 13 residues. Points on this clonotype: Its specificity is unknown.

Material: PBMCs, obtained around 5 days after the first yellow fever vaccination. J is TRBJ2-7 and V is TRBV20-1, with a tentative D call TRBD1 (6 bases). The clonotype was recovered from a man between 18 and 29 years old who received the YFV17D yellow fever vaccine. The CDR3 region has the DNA TGCAGTACCTTAGACAGGAGCTCCTACGAGCAGTACTTC. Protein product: CSTLDRSSYEQYF.